Here is one TCR beta chain with its context. The antigen this receptor binds is unknown. No quality values exist for individual bases; no much larger clone is one base distant. This entry comes from a study of blood T cell repertoires in COVID-19 (dated by TCRdb to 2020 to 2021). At the level of the whole study: Collaborator samples came from the United States, Italy and Spain and covered acute and convalescent phases of COVID-19. The material from the prospective study consisted of cDNA or gDNA derived from T cells, B-cell-depleted T cells, or PBMCs. The dataset comprised deeply sampled blood TCRbeta repertoires from subjects exposed to, actively infected with, or recovered from COVID-19. The repertoires were made available in a free public database intended to serve as a resource for research on the immune response to SARS-CoV-2. Samples were obtained from the ongoing ImmuneRACE study (first 160 participants) and from 1,254 subjects provided by 6 global collaborators. Nearly every sample came with metadata listing a de-identified subject ID, COVID-19 status, age in years and sex. Where HLA class I and class II types were available, the types were taken from metadata supplied by the sample provider, not from assay-based typing.

Looking up the germline V gene (reference sequence) yields CDR1 LNHDA and CDR2 SQIVND. Germline trimming amounts to 7 bases on V and 4 bases on J, with 14 as the count of junction bases outside the gene matches. The CDR3 goes from the cysteine to the phenylalanine over 16 residues. Just the 48-base CDR3 DNA is kept, in frame starting at base 1. One collaborating source in Seattle enrolled patients during active infection and followed them longitudinally through the course of disease. Whole blood was collected in K2EDTA tubes by collaborating institutions according to the institutions' own protocols. For TCRbeta analysis, collaborator samples were shipped as frozen whole blood, as isolated PBMCs, or as DNA extracted from either sample type. TCRbeta CDR3 regions were amplified from genomic DNA using the immunoSEQ Assay, a bias-controlled multiplex PCR. As for the original processing: Nucleated cell counts per sample were estimated from amplification of reference gene primers within the assay. To quantify the absolute abundance of each unique TCRbeta CDR3 rearrangement, sequence reads were collapsed and filtered. Productive Simpson clonality was computed per sample as the square root of Simpson's diversity index over productive rearrangements. TCRdb mirrors the immuneACCESS table, restricted to in-frame sequences. Some clones are absent from its copies; in checked studies, under half trace to an unresolved V gene, and the reason for the others is unknown. That table furnishes V, J and clone size, whereas the DNA furnished D and trimming. Recorded for this sample are roughly 460,000 clones; 70% to 90% of them occurred a single time. The ten largest clonotypes hold roughly 0.84% of the sample.

The paper as a whole reports these results and caveats: The quantity of clinical and demographic metadata differed by source and by participant and was supplied without curation.

The sequenced sample consisted of peripheral blood. The V and J genes are TRBV19 and TRBJ2-3; a stretch of 7 junction bases matches TRBD2. The sequence was obtained from a man between 18 and 35 years old with COVID-19, enrolled during active disease. CDR3 protein: CASKGEVSGDSDTQYF. The base sequence is TGTGCCAGTAAGGGTGAGGTCAGCGGGGACTCAGATACGCAGTATTTT. The entire variable domain, with the stretches around the CDR3 drawn from the reference TRBV19 and TRBJ2-3 proteins, is DGGITQSPKYLFRKEGQNVTLSCEQNLNHDAMYWYRQDPGQGLRLIYYSQIVNDFQKGDIAEGYSVSREKKESFPLTVTSAQKNPTAFYLCASKGEVSGDSDTQYFGPGTRLTVL.